This TCR beta chain was sequenced in a study of cytomegalovirus exposure and HLA in healthy donors. Whole-study findings and limits: The number of N-insertions in an Asian-associated ancestry cluster was reportedly below the roughly 620-donor mean in a later analysis. Prior analysis indicated that the majority of TCR beta V segments exhibited productivity approximately 87% or approximately 30% of the time.

In germline, CDR1 is MNHEY, CDR2 SMNVEV (reference sequence). Trimming removed 6 bases from V and 2 bases from J; junction bases left unmatched: 5. The CDR3 length is 15 residues. Primers for the PCR totalled 60 Vbeta and 13 Jbeta. The repertoire was sequenced with immunoSEQ multiplex PCR; TCRdb's copy has only in-frame clones and lacks some. The sample lists about 160,000 clones; approximately 84% were seen once. Remarks on this clone: What it recognizes is unknown.

The specimen was PBMCs. This sequence originates from a man younger than 40 in good health and CMV-seronegative. The chain recombines TRBV27 with TRBJ2-7; 12 bases map to TRBD2. In DNA form, the CDR3 reads TGTGCCAGCAGCCGGACTAGCGGGACCACCTACGAGCAGTACTTC. Translation gives CASSRTSGTTYEQYF.